The rows below give T cell receptor gamma chains drawn from one sample of a study of intestinal T cells in coeliac disease. TCRdb reanalyzed the multiplex PCR reads using CATT. The repertoire holds 390 or so gamma-chain clones, with 44% as singletons. Sequencing was done on a sample of a duodenal biopsy. Receptors originate from a human donor who served as a control with a normal duodenal biopsy, not a healthy volunteer. Each CDR3 is given without its conserved first and last residue.

CDR3 protein	J gene	V gene
AAWDFYTTGWFKI	TRGJP1	TRGV10
ATFSKKL	TRGJ1/TRGJ2	TRGV8
ATWPTRNYYKKL	TRGJ1/TRGJ2	TRGV8
ATWGPKL	TRGJ1/TRGJ2	TRGV8
AAWDYPAVYYKKL	TRGJ1/TRGJ2	TRGV10
AAWDQRYKKL	TRGJ1/TRGJ2	TRGV10
APGFSDWIKT	TRGJP2	TRGV8
AAWDSPLYYKKL	TRGJ1/TRGJ2	TRGV10
AHLGWGLYYKKL	TRGJ1/TRGJ2	TRGV4
AGVGLDGYKKL	TRGJ1/TRGJ2	TRGV10
ACWISPHIIYKKL	TRGJ1/TRGJ2	TRGV11
ATWDRPNYYKKL	TRGJ1/TRGJ2	TRGV3
AAWDYEHDDTWLFKI	TRGJP1	TRGV10
AAWGSRVGKI	TRGJP1	TRGV10
AGVGVIRARPFYYKKL	TRGJ1/TRGJ2	TRGV10
AAWSSRQVYYKKL	TRGJ1/TRGJ2	TRGV10
ALWEGGSDWIKT	TRGJP2	TRGV9
ATWDGRVGFKI	TRGJP1	TRGV4
ATWDGRYYKKL	TRGJ1/TRGJ2	TRGV4
AAWGLDGYKKL	TRGJ1/TRGJ2	TRGV10
AHLGRARWIKT	TRGJP2	TRGV2
AAWELLGQAIYYKKL	TRGJ1/TRGJ2	TRGV10
AVNTTGWFKI	TRGJP1	TRGV10